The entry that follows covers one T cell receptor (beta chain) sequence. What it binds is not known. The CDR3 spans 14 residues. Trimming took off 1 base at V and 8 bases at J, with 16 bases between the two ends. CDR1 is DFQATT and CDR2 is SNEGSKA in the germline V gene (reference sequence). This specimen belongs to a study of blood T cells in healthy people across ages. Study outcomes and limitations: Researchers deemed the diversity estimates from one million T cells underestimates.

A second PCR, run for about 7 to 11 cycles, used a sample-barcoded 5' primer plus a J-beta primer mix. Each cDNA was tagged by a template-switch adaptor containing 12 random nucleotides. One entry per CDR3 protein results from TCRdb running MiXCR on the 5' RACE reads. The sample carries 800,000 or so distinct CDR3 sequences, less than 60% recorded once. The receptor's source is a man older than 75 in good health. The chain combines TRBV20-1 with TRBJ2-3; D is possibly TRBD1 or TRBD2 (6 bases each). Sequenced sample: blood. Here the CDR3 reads CSARGRGGGSTQYF. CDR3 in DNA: TGCAGTGCTAGAGGCAGGGGAGGCGGTAGTACGCAGTATTTT.